The 11 T cell receptor beta chains reported below all come from one sample, sequenced in a study of cytomegalovirus exposure and HLA in healthy donors. PCR used 60 Vbeta primers and 13 Jbeta primers. The table came from immunoSEQ multiplex PCR; TCRdb's copy has only in-frame clones and leaves some out. In the table there are 93,000 or so clones, approximately 66% of which are singletons. Sequencing used PBMCs. These receptor sequences come from a woman between 45 and 60 years old in good health and CMV-seronegative.

The CDR3 is CASSSFSGHSYEQYF. The CDR3 DNA sequence: TGCGCCAGCAGCTCATTTTCGGGACACTCCTACGAGCAGTACTTC. The chain links TRBV5-1 to TRBJ2-5; tentatively, D is TRBD1 (6 bases). The DNA matches TRBJ2-7 better at its end, which makes the J call doubtful. Germline V lookup: CDR1 SGHRS, CDR2 YFSETQ. There are 15 residues in the CDR3.

This clone turned up a few times. This rearrangement joins TRBV28 to TRBJ1-5; D remains unclear. The germline CDR1 and CDR2 sequences are MDHEN and SYDVKM. The CDR3 has 14 amino acids. V was cut by 2 bases and J by 6 bases, with 11 bases left in between. This chain's CDR3 is CASSLDSGIQPQHF. The CDR3 nucleotides read TGTGCCAGCAGTTTAGACTCGGGGATTCAGCCCCAGCATTTT.

This clone has only a few counts. The rearrangement uses TRBV6-6 and TRBJ2-7; a weak D match, TRBD1 (5 bases). CDR3 length: 13 residues. Germline values: CDR1 MNHNY, CDR2 SVGAGI (reference sequence). V was pared by 4 bases and J by 4 bases, with 11 bases between. The CDR3 sequence: CASSWAGHYEQYF. In DNA form, the CDR3 reads TGTGCCAGCAGTTGGGCAGGGCATTACGAGCAGTACTTC.

CDR3 residues: CASSQRQGSNSPLHF. The CDR3 coding sequence is TGTGCCAGCAGTCAGCGACAGGGGAGTAATTCACCCCTCCACTTT. The chain uses TRBV6-6 and TRBJ1-6; 8 positions agree with TRBD1. CDR3 length: 15 amino acids. Germline V gene sequence: CDR1 MNHNY, CDR2 SVGAGI (reference sequence). V shed 5 bases and J 6 bases; nucleotides not matched to a gene: 6.

V gene TRBV7-9 combines with J gene TRBJ2-1; TRBD2 matches 15 bases. The CDR3 has 17 amino acids. V gave up 4 bases and J gave up 3 bases; unmatched junction bases: 4. Looked up from germline, CDR1 is SEHNR and CDR2 is FQNEAQ (reference sequence). The CDR3 DNA follows: TGTGCCAGCAGCTCGGGGACTAGCGGGGGGTACTACAATGAGCAGTTCTTC. This gives the protein CASSSGTSGGYYNEQFF.

In its sample, this clone was seen once. CDR3 DNA: TGCAGCGTCGCCGGGACAGCTTACTATGGCTACACCTTC. This gives the protein CSVAGTAYYGYTF. The chain couples TRBV29-1 to TRBJ1-2; 7 bases are a match to TRBD1. Trimming took 6 bases from V and 3 from J; bases not matched to a gene: 7. CDR1 SQVTM and CDR2 ANQGSEA come from the germline V gene. The CDR3 runs to 13 residues.

The chain combines TRBV4-1 with TRBJ2-2, with a tentative D call TRBD2 (5 bases). V was cut by 0 bases and J by 3 bases, with 17 bases left in between. The CDR3 loop spans 18 amino acids. Germline V gene lookup returns CDR1 MGHRA and CDR2 YSYEKL. The CDR3 region is CASSQDYRTVTYTGELFF. The CDR3 DNA sequence: TGCGCCAGCAGCCAAGATTATAGGACTGTTACTTACACCGGGGAGCTGTTTTTT.

The chain recombines TRBV6-5 with TRBJ2-1, with D perhaps TRBD1 (6 bases). This CDR3 has 14 residues. V lost 0 bases and J lost 4, with 7 bases in between. From germline, CDR1 is MNHEY and CDR2 SVGAGI. The CDR3 loop is CASSYSGGYNEQFF. The CDR3 coding sequence is TGTGCCAGCAGTTACTCAGGGGGTTACAATGAGCAGTTCTTC.

This clone was detected a few times. The V gene is TRBV29-1, the J gene TRBJ2-7, with D maybe TRBD1 (6 bases). The CDR3 contains 14 residues. Germline V gives CDR1 SQVTM, CDR2 ANQGSEA. V dropped 3 bases and J dropped 3 bases, with 15 bases sitting between them. CDR3 nucleotides: TGCAGCGTTGAGGTCAGTCAGGGGCACTACGAGCAGTACTTC. It yields the protein CSVEVSQGHYEQYF.

In its sample, this clone was seen a few times. The chain combines TRBV5-1 with TRBJ1-1; 10 positions match TRBD1. The V gene end was trimmed by 4 bases and the J gene end by 2 bases; junction bases not matched to a gene: 8. Germline V CDR1 and CDR2: SGHRS, YFSETQ. This CDR3 spans 16 amino acids. CDR3 sequence: CASSTTGGVFNTEAFF. The CDR3 bases are TGCGCCAGCAGCACGACAGGGGGCGTATTCAACACTGAAGCTTTCTTT. Full variable domain (outside the CDR3, taken from reference TRBV5-1 and TRBJ1-1): KAGVTQTPRYLIKTRGQQVTLSCSPISGHRSVSWYQQTPGQGLQFLFEYFSETQRNKGNFPGRFSGRQFSNSRSEMNVSTLELGDSALYLCASSTTGGVFNTEAFFGQGTRLTVV.

The chain carries TRBV28 and TRBJ2-1, with D perhaps TRBD2 (5 bases). This CDR3 contains 16 residues. Germline CDR1 MDHEN, CDR2 SYDVKM. The V gene lost 2 bases and the J gene lost 9 bases, with 20 bases spanning the gap. CDR3 loop: CASSLRLEGLYGEQFF. The DNA of the CDR3 is TGTGCCAGCAGTTTACGGCTAGAGGGTTTGTACGGTGAGCAGTTCTTC. Full variable domain (rest looked up from reference TRBV28 and TRBJ2-1): DVKVTQSSRYLVKRTGEKVFLECVQDMDHENMFWYRQDPGLGLRLIYFSYDVKMKEKGDIPEGYSVSREKKERFSLILESASTNQTSMYLCASSLRLEGLYGEQFFGPGTRLTVL.